This section outlines one T cell receptor (beta chain) sequence together with its context. V was shortened by 6 bases and J by 3 bases, with 11 bases between the two germline ends. Germline V gene data show CDR1 as MNHEY and CDR2 as SVGAGI. This CDR3 has 13 residues. These data belong to a study of blood T cell repertoires in COVID-19. Study details: The study drew acute and convalescent COVID-19 samples from the United States, Italy and Spain. PBMCs, B-cell-depleted T cells, or T cells were the source of the cDNA or gDNA that made up the material.

The authors' processing: Estimates of nucleated cell counts were drawn from the amplification of reference gene primers. Method: immunoSEQ multiplex PCR; TCRdb's copy keeps in-frame clones and lacks some. From that table come the V and J calls and clone size; the DNA was used to work out D and trimming. The table lists about 80,000 clones, about 78% of them singletons. The chain couples TRBV6-5 to TRBJ1-1; D is perhaps TRBD1 (5 bases). The material sequenced was peripheral blood. The sequence derives from a human donor in a cohort sampled during active COVID-19. The CDR3: CASRPDSYTEAFF. The CDR3, as DNA: TGTGCCAGCAGACCCGACAGTTACACTGAAGCTTTCTTT.